This TCR beta chain was identified during a study of T cells after posttransplantation cyclophosphamide. Cells defined as naive were viable CD3+CD4+ or CD3+CD8+ and CCR7+CD45RA+CD45RO-CD95-CD27+CD28+. This table comes from immunoSEQ multiplex PCR, and its TCRdb copy is limited to in-frame clones, with some not included. The profile shows more than 30,000 clones, 75% to 95% of them singletons. The clonotype was recovered from an older woman in good health, CMV-negative, and a related stem cell transplant donor. The sample was naive CD4+ T cells sorted from PBMCs.

CDR3: CASSGSGREQGEQFF. The CDR3 DNA reads TGTGCCAGCAGCGGAAGCGGGAGGGAGCAAGGTGAGCAGTTCTTC. V gene TRBV5-5 combines with J gene TRBJ2-1, with 10 nucleotides matching TRBD2. Losses at the gene ends were 4 bases for V and 9 bases for J; bases not matched to a gene: 10. The CDR3 spans 15 residues. From germline, CDR1 is SGHKS and CDR2 YYEKEE (reference sequence).